These 12 T cell receptor beta chains originate from one sample sequenced in a study of radiotherapy plus CTLA-4 blockade in lung cancer. The table came from immunoSEQ multiplex PCR; TCRdb's copy has only in-frame clones and leaves some out. The sample has fewer than 45,000 clones, roughly 85% seen once. The starting material was peripheral blood, obtained from a patient treated with radiotherapy plus ipilimumab. These receptors originate from a human donor with non-small cell lung cancer who had stable disease on radiotherapy plus ipilimumab.

The CDR3 DNA reads as TGTGCCAGCAGCCCGGACAACTACGAGCAGTACTTC. Protein sequence: CASSPDNYEQYF. The chain joins TRBV7-2 to TRBJ2-5; D perhaps matches TRBD1 (5 bases). Matching the DNA end better, TRBJ2-7 makes the J call doubtful. The CDR3 spans 12 residues. CDR1 SGHTA and CDR2 FQGNSA come from the germline V gene.

The rearrangement joins TRBV9 to TRBJ2-1; a possible D gene is TRBD2 (6 bases). This CDR3 region has 15 residues. The V gene's germline CDR1 is SGDLS and CDR2 YYNGEE. The V end lost 2 bases, the J end lost 4 bases, and 13 bases lay between the germline ends. The CDR3 nucleotides are TGTGCCAGCAGCGTCATGGACTATCCTTACAATGAGCAGTTCTTC. It is translated as CASSVMDYPYNEQFF.

The chain has TRBV9 and TRBJ2-1, with TRBD2 matching over 7 bases. From germline, CDR1 is SGDLS and CDR2 YYNGEE. This CDR3 has 14 amino acids. V shed 6 bases and J 7 bases; nucleotides not matched to a gene: 10. CDR3 nucleotide sequence: TGTGCCAGCAACCTAGGGGAGGGCACAAATGAGCAGTTCTTC. Its translation: CASNLGEGTNEQFF.

The rearrangement uses TRBV28 and TRBJ1-2; D call uncertain. From germline, CDR1 is MDHEN and CDR2 SYDVKM. V was trimmed by 2 bases and J by 2 bases, leaving 9 bases between them. The CDR3 contains 14 residues. CDR3 sequence reads: CASSLSTGNYGYTF. Written as DNA, the CDR3 is TGTGCCAGCAGTTTAAGTACGGGAAACTATGGCTACACCTTC.

The V and J genes are TRBV7-2 and TRBJ2-1; 7 bases agree with TRBD2. CDR3 length: 14 residues. Losses at the gene ends were 4 bases for V and 3 bases for J; bases not matched to a gene: 3. Germline V CDR1 and CDR2: SGHTA, FQGNSA. As DNA, the CDR3 is TGTGCCAGCAGCTCCCCGGGGGGCTACAATGAGCAGTTCTTC. This codes for CASSSPGGYNEQFF.

The rearrangement links TRBV2 to TRBJ2-7, with 7 bases identical to TRBD2. The CDR3 is made up of 15 amino acids. The germline CDR1 and CDR2 sequences are SNHLY and FYNNEI. Trimming removed 5 bases from V and 6 bases from J; junction bases left unmatched: 13. CDR3 DNA sequence: TGTGCCAGCAGTTCCCGCGGGACTATGCGCTCCGAGCAGTACTTC. It specifies CASSSRGTMRSEQYF.

This chain joins TRBV20-1 and TRBJ2-1; D uncertain. This CDR3 comprises 10 residues. Germline V CDR1 and CDR2: DFQATT, SNEGSKA (reference sequence). The germline V and J ends were trimmed by 5 bases and 6 bases, with 5 bases remaining between them. The CDR3 DNA follows: TGCAGTGCTCCAATCAATGAGCAGTTCTTC. Translated, it gives CSAPINEQFF.

The CDR3: CASSPLAPGQGYSYEQYF. In DNA, the CDR3 is TGTGCCAGCAGCCCCCTCGCACCGGGACAGGGGTATTCCTACGAGCAGTACTTC. This chain uses TRBV7-2 with TRBJ2-7; 10 nucleotides match TRBD1. The CDR3 runs 18 residues. After removal of 5 bases from V and 1 base from J, the junction contained 14 bases not matched to a gene. In germline, CDR1 is SGHTA, CDR2 FQGNSA.

This sequence joins TRBV14 and TRBJ2-5, with 8 nucleotides matching TRBD2. This CDR3 is built from 16 residues. V shed 4 bases and J 5 bases; nucleotides not matched to a gene: 12. In germline, CDR1 is SGHDN, CDR2 FVKESK. CDR3 region: CASSPRMTSVPETQYF. DNA of the CDR3: TGTGCCAGCAGCCCGAGGATGACTAGCGTTCCTGAGACCCAGTACTTC.

The chain links TRBV4-1 to TRBJ1-1, with 9 bases aligning to TRBD1. Germline trimming cut 4 bases from V and 4 bases from J; bases unmatched to any gene: 10. Germline CDR1 MGHRA, CDR2 YSYEKL. The CDR3 is made up of 16 amino acids. CDR3 protein: CASSPNRGPVSTEAFF. DNA for the CDR3: TGCGCCAGCAGCCCCAACAGGGGGCCCGTGAGCACTGAAGCTTTCTTT.

The rearrangement links TRBV5-6 to TRBJ2-4, with TRBD1 matching over 9 bases. The CDR3 contains 17 residues. Germline V gene lookup returns CDR1 SGHDT and CDR2 YYEEEE. Unmatched junction bases numbered 11, after V lost 4 bases and J lost 3 bases. Written as DNA, the CDR3 is TGTGCCAGCAGCCAATTTACAGGGGGCGCAGGCAAAAACATTCAGTACTTC. This gives the protein CASSQFTGGAGKNIQYF.

This chain uses TRBV6-5 with TRBJ2-7; the D is unclear. Trimming shortened V by 2 bases and J by 6 bases, and 11 bases separated the two germline ends. This CDR3 is built from 13 residues. Germline loops: CDR1 MNHEY, CDR2 SVGAGI. CDR3 in amino acids: CASSYHRRGEQYF. CDR3 bases: TGTGCCAGCAGTTACCACCGGAGAGGCGAGCAGTACTTC.